The 31 T cell receptor beta chains below come from one sample, sequenced in a study of spatial heterogeneity in lung cancer. Specified time point: sample taken at primary tumor resection. TCRdb used MiXCR to reprocess the 5' RACE reads, holding one entry per CDR3 protein. Among 40,000 to 45,000 distinct CDR3 sequences, approximately 13% were seen once, and the ten largest hold 50% to 65%. This specimen consisted of PBMCs, obtained at surgery. These receptors came from a male donor with early-stage non-small cell lung cancer.

This clonotype was observed at least ten times. V is TRBV7-2 and J is TRBJ1-6, with 7 bases fitting TRBD1. J lost 5 bases, V lost 5 bases, and 9 bases had no gene match. Germline CDR1 and CDR2: SGHTA and FQGNSA. The CDR3 spans 16 residues. The CDR3 region is CASSTGTVWNNSPLHF. In DNA, the CDR3 is TGTGCCAGCAGCACCGGGACAGTATGGAATAATTCACCCCTCCACTTT.

The chain carries TRBV5-1 and TRBJ1-1; D is unresolved. This CDR3 region has 12 residues. Trimming took off 2 bases at V and 0 bases at J, with 2 bases between the two ends. CDR1 is SGHRS, CDR2 YFSETQ, per germline. Here the CDR3 DNA reads TGCGCCAGCAGCTTTATGAACACTGAAGCTTTCTTT. As protein: CASSFMNTEAFF. The whole variable domain, remainder taken from reference TRBV5-1 and TRBJ1-1, is KAGVTQTPRYLIKTRGQQVTLSCSPISGHRSVSWYQQTPGQGLQFLFEYFSETQRNKGNFPGRFSGRQFSNSRSEMNVSTLELGDSALYLCASSFMNTEAFFGQGTRLTVV.

This clonotype was seen a few times. The genes are TRBV4-2 and TRBJ1-5, with 7 bases aligning to TRBD1. V shed 3 bases, J shed 1 base, and the junction held 3 bases outside the gene matches. The CDR3 is made up of 15 amino acids. Germline V gives CDR1 LGHNA, CDR2 YNFKEQ. CDR3: CASSHPDRSNQPQHF. CDR3 nucleotides: TGTGCCAGCAGCCACCCGGACAGGAGCAATCAGCCCCAGCATTTT.

In the case of this clonotype: One end of the junction fails to match germline, which may point to a read error. The rearrangement joins TRBV27 to TRBJ1-1; D perhaps matches TRBD1 (6 bases). This CDR3 comprises 14 residues. Germline lookup yields CDR1 MNHEY and CDR2 SMNVEV (reference sequence). The CDR3 spells CASSFSAGATGAFF. The CDR3 nucleotides read TGTGCCAGCAGTTTCTCGGCAGGGGCAACTGGAGCTTTCTTT.

The chain combines TRBV11-3 with TRBJ2-5, with 8 bases that match TRBD1. The CDR3 contains 13 residues. From germline, CDR1 is SGHNT and CDR2 YENEEA. V shed 5 bases, J shed 3 bases, and the junction held 2 bases outside the gene matches. CDR3 sequence (DNA): TGTGCCAGCAGCCTGGACAGGGAAGAGACCCAGTACTTC. Amino acids: CASSLDREETQYF.

This chain links TRBV5-1 with TRBJ2-4; 11 positions agree with TRBD1. The CDR3 runs to 17 residues. The ends lost 2 bases at V and 5 bases at J; junction bases unmatched: 9. The germline V gene has CDR1 SGHRS and CDR2 YFSETQ. CDR3 loop: CASSFGRTGGAENIQYF. The DNA of the CDR3 is TGCGCCAGCAGCTTTGGGCGGACAGGGGGCGCAGAAAACATTCAGTACTTC. Full variable domain (rest looked up from reference TRBV5-1 and TRBJ2-4): KAGVTQTPRYLIKTRGQQVTLSCSPISGHRSVSWYQQTPGQGLQFLFEYFSETQRNKGNFPGRFSGRQFSNSRSEMNVSTLELGDSALYLCASSFGRTGGAENIQYFGAGTRLSVL.

This clonotype was seen ten or more times. CDR3 residues: CASSARYTEAFF. The CDR3 DNA reads TGTGCCAGCAGCGCCCGATACACTGAAGCTTTCTTT. The chain combines TRBV7-9 with TRBJ1-1, with D uncertain. The germline gives CDR1 SEHNR, CDR2 FQNEAQ (reference sequence). CDR3 length: 12 amino acids. V shed 5 bases and J shed 3 bases, with 7 bases lying between them.

This clonotype was recorded once. This clone may be a read error of a much larger clone one base away. This chain links TRBV21-1 with TRBJ1-5; the table calls TRBD1, which could not be checked here. TRBV21-1 is annotated as a pseudogene. The CDR3 has 17 amino acids. The CDR3 protein is CANIIILRGPSNQPQHF. In DNA form, the CDR3 reads TGTGCCAACATCATTATACTCAGGGGCCCTAGCAATCAGCCCCAGCATTTT.

The chain couples TRBV24-1 to TRBJ2-2, with no clear D. V lost 4 bases, J lost 5 bases, and 7 bases lay in between. CDR3 size: 13 residues. CDR1 and CDR2 from the germline V gene are KGHDR and SFDVKD. The CDR3: CATSDPLTGELFF. For the CDR3, the DNA is TGTGCCACCAGTGACCCACTAACCGGGGAGCTGTTTTTT.

This chain connects TRBV20-1 to TRBJ2-1, with D tentatively TRBD2 (6 bases). The CDR3 runs 16 residues. Germline V lookup: CDR1 DFQATT, CDR2 SNEGSKA (reference sequence). Trimming took off 6 bases at V and 0 bases at J, with 18 bases between the two ends. CDR3 in amino acids: CSALGGSGSSYNEQFF. The CDR3 coding sequence is TGCAGTGCCCTCGGTGGTAGCGGTAGCTCCTACAATGAGCAGTTCTTC.

This clonotype was counted a single time. This chain connects TRBV7-3 to TRBJ2-3; 7 bases agree with TRBD1. Trimming at V came to 5 bases and at J to 0 bases, leaving 5 bases not matched to a gene. This CDR3 region has 15 residues. The germline V gene encodes CDR1 SGHTA and CDR2 FQGTGA. The CDR3 protein is CASSATGQSTDTQYF. Written as DNA, the CDR3 is TGTGCCAGCAGCGCGACGGGACAGAGCACAGATACGCAGTATTTT.

The chain carries TRBV11-2 and TRBJ2-1; D perhaps matches TRBD1 (5 bases). The V end lost 5 bases, the J end lost 7 bases, and 9 bases lay between the germline ends. This CDR3 contains 12 residues. Germline V gives CDR1 SGHAT, CDR2 FQNNGV. CDR3 DNA sequence: TGTGCCAGCAGCCAGGGTCAGAATGAGCAGTTCTTC. Protein product: CASSQGQNEQFF.

A single count supports this clonotype. This chain uses TRBV7-9 with TRBJ1-1; 7 bases are a match to TRBD1. Trimming removed 2 bases from V and 0 bases from J; junction bases left unmatched: 3. The germline gives CDR1 SEHNR, CDR2 FQNEAQ (reference sequence). CDR3 length: 15 amino acids. CDR3 DNA: TGTGCCAGCAGCTTAAGGGGACAGCTGAACACTGAAGCTTTCTTT. Its translation is CASSLRGQLNTEAFF.

This clonotype was seen ten or more times. This chain joins TRBV29-1 and TRBJ2-7; unclear D gene. Trimming removed 4 bases from V and 1 base from J, with 8 bases in between. The germline gives CDR1 SQVTM, CDR2 ANQGSEA. This CDR3 is 12 amino acids long. The CDR3 sequence is CSVVAVSYEQYF. In DNA, the CDR3 is TGCAGCGTTGTGGCCGTGTCCTACGAGCAGTACTTC.

This clonotype was seen at least ten times. The chain couples TRBV5-1 to TRBJ1-1; no clear D gene. The germline CDR1 and CDR2 sequences are SGHRS and YFSETQ. Trimming stripped 1 base from V and 7 bases from J, with 14 bases between. This CDR3 region has 14 residues. The chain's CDR3 is CASSLFASPGEAFF. DNA of the CDR3: TGCGCCAGCAGCTTGTTTGCGTCACCTGGTGAAGCTTTCTTT.

This chain connects TRBV7-2 to TRBJ2-5; perhaps TRBD1 as D (5 bases). The CDR3 spans 14 residues. Trimming cost V 0 bases and J 4 bases, with 9 bases left between them. Germline V CDR1 and CDR2: SGHTA, FQGNSA. Here the CDR3 reads CASSLAIGVETQYF. The CDR3 nucleotides are TGTGCCAGCAGCTTAGCGATAGGGGTAGAGACCCAGTACTTC.

This clonotype has a handful of counts. The chain couples TRBV9 to TRBJ1-6; no definite D call. CDR3 length: 13 residues. Between the trimmed V and J ends, which lost 5 bases and 13 bases, there was a span of 16 bases. Germline CDR1 and CDR2: SGDLS and YYNGEE. The CDR3 nucleotides read TGTGCCAGCAGGGACCAGGAAGTCGGCCCCCTCCACTTT. Translating gives CASRDQEVGPLHF.

This clonotype was recorded at least ten times. The chain combines TRBV7-8 with TRBJ2-5; 12 bases fit TRBD2. Germline lookup yields CDR1 SGHVS and CDR2 FQNEAQ. V lost 4 bases and J lost 3; bases outside the gene matches: 6. The CDR3 sequence is 16 residues long. This CDR3 is CASSSAASGGEETQYF. The CDR3 DNA reads TGTGCCAGCAGCTCCGCCGCTAGCGGGGGGGAAGAGACCCAGTACTTC.

This clonotype came up a few times. The gene calls are TRBV29-1 and TRBJ2-5; 9 bases align to TRBD2. Germline V gives CDR1 SQVTM, CDR2 ANQGSEA. CDR3 size: 19 residues. The V segment lost 5 bases and the J segment 2 bases; nucleotides outside the gene matches: 21. This CDR3 is CSVSMSLAGPSILQETQYF. CDR3 DNA sequence: TGCAGCGTTTCAATGTCTCTAGCGGGACCATCGATTTTACAAGAGACCCAGTACTTC.

Notes on this clonotype: A much larger clone lies one base from this, so it may be a read error. The genes are TRBV5-6 and TRBJ1-6; D gene unclear. CDR3 length: 13 residues. Germline V lookup: CDR1 SGHDT, CDR2 YYEEEE. The CDR3 region is CASASSYNSPLYF. CDR3 DNA: TGTGCCAGCGCCAGCTCCTATAATTCACCCCTCTACTTT. Drawing the rest from reference TRBV5-6 and TRBJ1-6, the complete variable domain is DAGVTQSPTHLIKTRGQQVTLRCSPKSGHDTVSWYQQALGQGPQFIFQYYEEEERQRGNFPDRFSGHQFPNYSSELNVNALLLGDSALYLCASASSYNSPLYFGNGTRLTVT.

The chain is built from TRBV18 and TRBJ2-5, with 7 nucleotides matching TRBD1. CDR1 is KGHSH and CDR2 is LQKENI in the germline V gene. The CDR3 spans 14 residues. CDR3 protein: CAVTTGTDQETQYF. CDR3 sequence (DNA): TGTGCTGTTACTACTGGGACAGACCAAGAGACCCAGTACTTC.

V is TRBV20-1 and J is TRBJ2-7; 8 nucleotides align to TRBD2. The CDR3 sequence is 15 residues long. CDR1 and CDR2 from the germline V gene are DFQATT and SNEGSKA (reference sequence). J lost 4 bases, V lost 0 bases, and 8 bases had no gene match. DNA for the CDR3: TGCAGTGCTAGAGATTTGAGCGGGAGCGGTTACGAGCAGTACTTC. Amino acids: CSARDLSGSGYEQYF.

This clonotype was counted between two and nine times. The chain has TRBV2 and TRBJ2-7, with a possible D match to TRBD2 (6 bases). V shed 5 bases and J shed 0 bases, with 17 bases lying between them. Germline-derived CDR1 and CDR2 are SNHLY and FYNNEI. The CDR3 has 16 amino acids. The CDR3 is CASSPYFREPSYEQYF. The CDR3 DNA reads as TGTGCCAGCAGTCCCTATTTTCGGGAGCCCTCCTACGAGCAGTACTTC.

The rearrangement links TRBV24-1 to TRBJ2-3, with D tentatively TRBD1 or TRBD2 (6 bases each). The CDR3 loop spans 15 amino acids. Trimming pared 2 bases from V and 1 base from J, leaving 9 bases between. Germline loops: CDR1 KGHDR, CDR2 SFDVKD. The CDR3 sequence: CATSDSGEGTDTQYF. The CDR3 DNA reads TGTGCCACCAGTGATTCAGGGGAGGGCACAGATACGCAGTATTTT.

J is TRBJ1-2 and V is TRBV5-4; D may be TRBD1 (6 bases). Trimming shortened V by 1 base and J by 0 bases, and 7 bases separated the two germline ends. This CDR3 comprises 14 residues. Germline V gene data show CDR1 as SGHNT and CDR2 as YYREEE (reference sequence). DNA of the CDR3: TGTGCCAGCAGCTTGACAGGGACTAACTATGGCTACACCTTC. This sequence encodes CASSLTGTNYGYTF.

This clonotype was seen a few times. The rearrangement links TRBV29-1 to TRBJ2-7; unclear D gene. V dropped 4 bases and J dropped 0 bases, with 7 bases sitting between them. The V gene's germline CDR1 is SQVTM and CDR2 ANQGSEA. The CDR3 extends over 12 amino acids. CDR3 in amino acids: CSVGVVSYEQYF. DNA for the CDR3: TGCAGCGTTGGGGTAGTCTCCTACGAGCAGTACTTC.

This clonotype has ten or more counts. The chain is built from TRBV18 and TRBJ1-5, with D unresolved. Trimming cost V 4 bases and J 3 bases, with 7 bases left between them. The CDR3 spans 13 residues. The germline CDR1 and CDR2 sequences are KGHSH and LQKENI. Here the CDR3 DNA reads TGTGCCAGCTCACGAGATTTCAATCAGCCCCAGCATTTT. Amino acids: CASSRDFNQPQHF.

This clonotype came up a few times. The chain combines TRBV4-2 with TRBJ2-3; 12 bases are shared with TRBD2. J gave up 4 bases and V 1 base, and 3 bases lay outside the gene matches. Germline loops: CDR1 LGHNA, CDR2 YNFKEQ. The CDR3 sequence is 16 residues long. The chain's CDR3 is CASSQGASGRADTQYF. The CDR3 DNA reads as TGTGCCAGCAGCCAAGGTGCTAGCGGGAGGGCAGATACGCAGTATTTT.

This clonotype was detected ten times or more. The chain uses TRBV21-1 and TRBJ1-2; the table's TRBD1 call for D was not verified on the DNA. TRBV21-1 is designated a pseudogene. The CDR3 sequence is 13 residues long. CDR3 residues: CASSTTDRGGYTF. CDR3 nucleotides: TGTGCCAGCAGCACTACTGACAGAGGCGGCTACACCTTC.

This clonotype was seen more than once but under ten times. This chain connects TRBV2 to TRBJ1-6; perhaps TRBD1 as D (6 bases). Germline CDR1 SNHLY, CDR2 FYNNEI. The CDR3 contains 15 residues. Deletions cut 7 bases from V and 10 bases from J, with 20 bases between. CDR3 region: CASTADSYDYSPLHF. The CDR3 DNA is TGTGCCAGCACTGCGGACAGCTACGACTACTCACCCCTCCACTTT.

There are many counts of this clonotype. The chain combines TRBV6-5 with TRBJ2-7, with 9 bases aligning to TRBD1. Germline CDR1 is MNHEY and CDR2 is SVGAGI. Trimming at V came to 7 bases and at J to 4 bases, leaving 8 bases not matched to a gene. The CDR3 is made up of 14 amino acids. The CDR3 reads CASTGTGTPYEQYF. CDR3 DNA: TGTGCCAGCACCGGGACAGGGACTCCGTACGAGCAGTACTTC.